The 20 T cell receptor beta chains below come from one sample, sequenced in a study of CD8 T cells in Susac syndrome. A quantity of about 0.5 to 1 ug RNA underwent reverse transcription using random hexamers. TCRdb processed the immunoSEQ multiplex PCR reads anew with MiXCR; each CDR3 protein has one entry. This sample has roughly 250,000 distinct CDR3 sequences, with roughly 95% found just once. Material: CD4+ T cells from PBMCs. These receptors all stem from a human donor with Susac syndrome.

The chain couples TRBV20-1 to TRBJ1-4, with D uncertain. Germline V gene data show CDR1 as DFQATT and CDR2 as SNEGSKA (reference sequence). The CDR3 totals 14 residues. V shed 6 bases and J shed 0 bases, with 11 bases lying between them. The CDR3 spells CSAAHGATNEKLFF. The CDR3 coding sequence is TGCAGTGCCGCCCATGGGGCAACTAATGAAAAACTGTTTTTT.

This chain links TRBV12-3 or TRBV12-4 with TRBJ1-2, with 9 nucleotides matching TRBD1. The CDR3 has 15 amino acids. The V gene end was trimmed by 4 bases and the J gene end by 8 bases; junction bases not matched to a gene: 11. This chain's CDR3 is CASSSPGQGPSGYTF. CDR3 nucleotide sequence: TGTGCCAGCAGTTCCCCGGGACAGGGACCAAGCGGCTACACCTTC.

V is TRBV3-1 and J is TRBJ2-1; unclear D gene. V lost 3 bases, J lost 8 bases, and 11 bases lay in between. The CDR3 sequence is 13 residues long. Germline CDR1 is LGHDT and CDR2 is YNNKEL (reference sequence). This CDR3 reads CASSQLGIDEQFF. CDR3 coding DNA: TGTGCCAGCAGCCAGCTGGGGATTGATGAGCAGTTCTTC.

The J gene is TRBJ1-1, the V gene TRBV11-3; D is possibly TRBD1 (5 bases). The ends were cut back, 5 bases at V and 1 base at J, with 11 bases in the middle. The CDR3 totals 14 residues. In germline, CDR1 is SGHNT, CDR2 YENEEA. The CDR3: CASSGGRTNTEAFF. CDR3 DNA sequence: TGTGCCAGCAGCGGGGGACGGACGAACACTGAAGCTTTCTTT.

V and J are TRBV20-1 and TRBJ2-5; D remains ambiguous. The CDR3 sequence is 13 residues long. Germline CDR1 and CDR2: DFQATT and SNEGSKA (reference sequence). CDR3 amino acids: CSLSPGSQETQYF. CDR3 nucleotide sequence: TGCAGCCTCTCCCCTGGTTCACAAGAGACCCAGTACTTC.

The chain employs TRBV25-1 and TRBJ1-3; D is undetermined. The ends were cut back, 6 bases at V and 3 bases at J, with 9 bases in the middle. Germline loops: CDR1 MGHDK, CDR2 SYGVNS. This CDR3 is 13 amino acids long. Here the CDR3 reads CASRTSGGNTIYF. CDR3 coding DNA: TGTGCCAGCAGAACAAGCGGTGGAAACACCATATATTTT.

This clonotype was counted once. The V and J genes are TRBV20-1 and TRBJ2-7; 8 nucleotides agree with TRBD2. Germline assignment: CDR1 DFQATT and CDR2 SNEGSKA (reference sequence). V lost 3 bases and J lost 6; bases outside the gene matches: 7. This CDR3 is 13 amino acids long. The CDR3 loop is CSASGAGVGEQYF. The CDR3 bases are TGCAGTGCTAGTGGAGCGGGAGTCGGCGAGCAGTACTTC.

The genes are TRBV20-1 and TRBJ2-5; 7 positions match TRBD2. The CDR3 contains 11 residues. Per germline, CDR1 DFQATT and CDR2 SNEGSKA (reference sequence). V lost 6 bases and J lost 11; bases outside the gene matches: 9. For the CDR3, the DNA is TGCAGTGCCCACCTGCTCGGGGGGCAGTACTTC. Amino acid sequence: CSAHLLGGQYF.

The CDR3 spells CSALRGQGSNQPQHF. CDR3 nucleotides: TGCAGTGCCCTGCGCGGACAGGGGAGCAATCAGCCCCAGCATTTT. The V call is TRBV20-1, the J call TRBJ1-5; 9 bases map to TRBD1. The CDR3 totals 15 residues. Trimming cost V 6 bases and J 1 base; bases outside gene matches: 7. CDR1 is DFQATT and CDR2 is SNEGSKA in the germline V gene (reference sequence).

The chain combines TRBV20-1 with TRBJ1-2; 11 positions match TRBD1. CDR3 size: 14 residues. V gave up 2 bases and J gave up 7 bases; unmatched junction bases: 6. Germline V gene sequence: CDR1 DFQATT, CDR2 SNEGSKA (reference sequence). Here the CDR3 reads CSARPGQGAGGYTF. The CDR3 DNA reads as TGCAGTGCTAGACCCGGACAGGGGGCGGGTGGCTACACCTTC.

The CDR3 DNA reads as TGTGCCACCAGCAACTATCCAAGGTTTGTTGGGGCCAACGTCCTGACTTTC. Protein product: CATSNYPRFVGANVLTF. This chain joins TRBV15 and TRBJ2-6; D is unclear. The CDR3 runs 17 residues. Looked up from germline, CDR1 is LNHNV and CDR2 is YYDKDF (reference sequence). V lost 4 bases and J lost 3, with 16 bases in between.

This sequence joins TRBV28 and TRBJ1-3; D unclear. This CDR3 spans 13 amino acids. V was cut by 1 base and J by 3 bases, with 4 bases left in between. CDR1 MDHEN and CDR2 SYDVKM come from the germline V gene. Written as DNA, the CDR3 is TGTGCCAGCAGTTTATACTTTGGAAACACCATATATTTT. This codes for CASSLYFGNTIYF.

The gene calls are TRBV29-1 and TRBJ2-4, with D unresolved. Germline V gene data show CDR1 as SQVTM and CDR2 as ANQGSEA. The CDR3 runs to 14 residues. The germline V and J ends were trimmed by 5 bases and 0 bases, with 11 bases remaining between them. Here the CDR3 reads CSVWLDLAKNIQYF. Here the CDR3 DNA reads TGCAGCGTTTGGCTGGATCTAGCCAAAAACATTCAGTACTTC. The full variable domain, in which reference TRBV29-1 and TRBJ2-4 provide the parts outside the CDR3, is SAVISQKPSRDICQRGTSLTIQCQVDSQVTMMFWYRQQPGQSLTLIATANQGSEATYESGFVIDKFPISRPNLTFSTLTVSNMSPEDSSIYLCSVWLDLAKNIQYFGAGTRLSVL.

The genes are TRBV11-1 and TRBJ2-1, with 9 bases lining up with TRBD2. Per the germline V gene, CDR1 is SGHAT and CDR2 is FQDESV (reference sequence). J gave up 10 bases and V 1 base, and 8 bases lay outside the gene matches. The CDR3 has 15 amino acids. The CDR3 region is CASSLGSGLAGEQFF. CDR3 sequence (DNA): TGTGCCAGCAGCTTAGGGAGCGGGCTAGCGGGAGAGCAGTTCTTC.

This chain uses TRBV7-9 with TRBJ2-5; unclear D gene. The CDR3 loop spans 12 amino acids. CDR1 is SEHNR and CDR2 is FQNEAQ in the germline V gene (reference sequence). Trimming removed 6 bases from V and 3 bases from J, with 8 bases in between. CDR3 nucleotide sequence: TGTGCCAGCAGGCGGCGTGAAGAGACCCAGTACTTC. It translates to CASRRREETQYF.

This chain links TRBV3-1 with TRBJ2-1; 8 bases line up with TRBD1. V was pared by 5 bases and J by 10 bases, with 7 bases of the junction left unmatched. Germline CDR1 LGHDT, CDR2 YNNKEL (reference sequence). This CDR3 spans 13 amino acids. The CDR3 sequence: CASSIYTGGEQFF. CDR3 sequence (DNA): TGTGCCAGCAGCATATATACAGGGGGAGAGCAGTTCTTC.

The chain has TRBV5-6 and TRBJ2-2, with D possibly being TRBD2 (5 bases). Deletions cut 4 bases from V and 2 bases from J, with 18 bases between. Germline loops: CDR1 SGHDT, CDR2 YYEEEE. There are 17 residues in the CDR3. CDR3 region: CASSHLTRTPNTGELFF. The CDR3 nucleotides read TGTGCCAGCAGCCATCTTACTCGGACTCCCAACACCGGGGAGCTGTTTTTT.

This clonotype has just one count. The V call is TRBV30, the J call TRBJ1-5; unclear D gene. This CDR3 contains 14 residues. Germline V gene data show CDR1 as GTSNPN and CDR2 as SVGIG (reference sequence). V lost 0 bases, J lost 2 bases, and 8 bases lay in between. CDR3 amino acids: CAWSVGGGNQPQHF. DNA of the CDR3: TGTGCCTGGAGTGTTGGTGGAGGCAATCAGCCCCAGCATTTT.

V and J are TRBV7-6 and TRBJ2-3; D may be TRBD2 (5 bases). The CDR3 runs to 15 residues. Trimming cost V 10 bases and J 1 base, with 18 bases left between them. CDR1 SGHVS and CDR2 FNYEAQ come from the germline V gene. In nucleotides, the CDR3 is TGTGCCACCGCCCCGGACTCACCTCGCACAGATACGCAGTATTTT. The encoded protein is CATAPDSPRTDTQYF.

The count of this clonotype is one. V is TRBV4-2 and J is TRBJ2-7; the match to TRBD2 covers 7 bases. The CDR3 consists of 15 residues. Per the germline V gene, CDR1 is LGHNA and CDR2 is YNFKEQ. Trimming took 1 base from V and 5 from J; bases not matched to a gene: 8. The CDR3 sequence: CASSQVSSGTNEQYF. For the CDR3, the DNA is TGTGCCAGCAGCCAAGTTTCCAGCGGGACTAACGAGCAGTACTTC.